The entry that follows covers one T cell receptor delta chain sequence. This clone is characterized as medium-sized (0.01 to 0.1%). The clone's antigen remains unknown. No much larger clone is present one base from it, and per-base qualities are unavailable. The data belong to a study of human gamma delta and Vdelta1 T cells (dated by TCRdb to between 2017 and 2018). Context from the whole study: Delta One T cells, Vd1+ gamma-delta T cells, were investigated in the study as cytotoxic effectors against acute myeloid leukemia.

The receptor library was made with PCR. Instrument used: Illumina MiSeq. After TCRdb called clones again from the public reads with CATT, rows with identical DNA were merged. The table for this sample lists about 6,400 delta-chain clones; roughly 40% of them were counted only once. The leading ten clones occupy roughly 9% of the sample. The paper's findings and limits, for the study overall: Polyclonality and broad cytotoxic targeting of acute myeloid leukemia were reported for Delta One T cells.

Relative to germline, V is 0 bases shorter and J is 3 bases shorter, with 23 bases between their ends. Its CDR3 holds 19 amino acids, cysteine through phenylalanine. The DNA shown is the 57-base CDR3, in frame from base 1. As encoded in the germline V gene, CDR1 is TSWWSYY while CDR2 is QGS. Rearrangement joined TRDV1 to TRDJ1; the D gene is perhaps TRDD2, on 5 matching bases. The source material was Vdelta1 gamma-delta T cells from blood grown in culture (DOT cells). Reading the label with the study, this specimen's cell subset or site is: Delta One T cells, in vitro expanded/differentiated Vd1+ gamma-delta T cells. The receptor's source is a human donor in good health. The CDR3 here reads CALGELFQVGDLRADKLIF. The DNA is TGTGCTCTTGGGGAACTCTTCCAGGTGGGCGACCTCCGGGCCGATAAACTCATCTTT.